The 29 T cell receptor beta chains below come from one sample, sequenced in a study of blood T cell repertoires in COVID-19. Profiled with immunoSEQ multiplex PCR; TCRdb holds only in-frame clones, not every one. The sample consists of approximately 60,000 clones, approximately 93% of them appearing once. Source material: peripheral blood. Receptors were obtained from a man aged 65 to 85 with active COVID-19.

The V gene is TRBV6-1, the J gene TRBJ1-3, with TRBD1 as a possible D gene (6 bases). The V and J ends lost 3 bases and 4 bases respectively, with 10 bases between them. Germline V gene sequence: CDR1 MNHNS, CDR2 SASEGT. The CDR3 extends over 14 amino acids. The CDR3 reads CASSETGYGNTIYF. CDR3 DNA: TGTGCCAGCAGTGAGACAGGCTACGGAAACACCATATATTTT.

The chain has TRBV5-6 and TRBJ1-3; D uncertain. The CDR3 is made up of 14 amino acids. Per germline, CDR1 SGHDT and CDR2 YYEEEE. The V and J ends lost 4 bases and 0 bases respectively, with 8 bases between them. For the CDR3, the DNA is TGTGCCAGCAGCCAGACTTACTCTGGAAACACCATATATTTT. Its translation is CASSQTYSGNTIYF. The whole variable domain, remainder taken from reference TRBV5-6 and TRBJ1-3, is DAGVTQSPTHLIKTRGQQVTLRCSPKSGHDTVSWYQQALGQGPQFIFQYYEEEERQRGNFPDRFSGHQFPNYSSELNVNALLLGDSALYLCASSQTYSGNTIYFGEGSWLTVV.

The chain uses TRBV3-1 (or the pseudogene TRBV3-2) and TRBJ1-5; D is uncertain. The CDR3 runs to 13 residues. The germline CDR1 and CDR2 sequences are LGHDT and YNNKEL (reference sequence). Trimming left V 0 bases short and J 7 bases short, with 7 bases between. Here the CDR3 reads CASSQDRYQPQHF. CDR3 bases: TGTGCCAGCAGCCAAGACAGGTACCAGCCCCAGCATTTT.

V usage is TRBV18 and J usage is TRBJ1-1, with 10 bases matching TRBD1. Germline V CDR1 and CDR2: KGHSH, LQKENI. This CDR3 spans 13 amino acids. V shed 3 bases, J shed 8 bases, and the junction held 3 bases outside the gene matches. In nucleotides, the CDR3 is TGTGCCAGCTCACCGGGACAGGGGCGCGAAGCTTTCTTT. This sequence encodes CASSPGQGREAFF.

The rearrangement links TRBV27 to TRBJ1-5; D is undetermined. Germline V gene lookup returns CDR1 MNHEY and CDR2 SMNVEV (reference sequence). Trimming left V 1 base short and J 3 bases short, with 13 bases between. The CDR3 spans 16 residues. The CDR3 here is CASSLYPDIPNQPQHF. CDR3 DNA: TGTGCCAGCAGTTTATACCCAGACATACCCAATCAGCCCCAGCATTTT.

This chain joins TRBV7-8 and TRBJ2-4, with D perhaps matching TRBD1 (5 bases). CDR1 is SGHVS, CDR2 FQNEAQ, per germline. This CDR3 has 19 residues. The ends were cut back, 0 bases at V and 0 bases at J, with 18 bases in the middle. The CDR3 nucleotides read TGTGCCAGCAGCTTAGCCCCCAGACAGATACGAGTAGCCAAAAACATTCAGTACTTC. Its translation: CASSLAPRQIRVAKNIQYF.

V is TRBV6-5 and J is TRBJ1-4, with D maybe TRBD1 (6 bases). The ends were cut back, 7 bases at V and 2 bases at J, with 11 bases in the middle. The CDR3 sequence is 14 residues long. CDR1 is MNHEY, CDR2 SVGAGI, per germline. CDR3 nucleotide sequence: TGTGCCAGCATCAGGGGCACCACTAATGAAAAACTGTTTTTT. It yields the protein CASIRGTTNEKLFF.

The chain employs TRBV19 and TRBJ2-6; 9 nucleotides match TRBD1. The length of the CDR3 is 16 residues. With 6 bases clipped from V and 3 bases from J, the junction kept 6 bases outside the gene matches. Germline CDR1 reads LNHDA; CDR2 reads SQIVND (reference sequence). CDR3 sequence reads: CASSTTGGSGANVLTF. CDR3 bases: TGTGCCAGTAGCACGACAGGGGGTAGTGGGGCCAACGTCCTGACTTTC.

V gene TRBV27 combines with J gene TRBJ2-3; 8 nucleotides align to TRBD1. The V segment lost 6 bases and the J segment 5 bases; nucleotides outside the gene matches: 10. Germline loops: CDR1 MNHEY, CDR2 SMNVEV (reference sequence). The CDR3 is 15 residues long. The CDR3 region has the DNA TGTGCCAGCAGGACTGGGACAGGAAGAGGAGATACGCAGTATTTT. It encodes CASRTGTGRGDTQYF.

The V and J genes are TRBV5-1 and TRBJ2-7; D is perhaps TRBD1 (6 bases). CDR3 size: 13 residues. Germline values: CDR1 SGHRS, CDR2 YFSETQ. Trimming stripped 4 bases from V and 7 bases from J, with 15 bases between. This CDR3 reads CASSPTGPGEQYF. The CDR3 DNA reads TGCGCCAGCAGCCCCACAGGGCCGGGGGAGCAGTACTTC.

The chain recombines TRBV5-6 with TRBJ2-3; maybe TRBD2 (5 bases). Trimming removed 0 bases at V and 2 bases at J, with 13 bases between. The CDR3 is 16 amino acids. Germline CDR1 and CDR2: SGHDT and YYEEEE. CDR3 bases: TGTGCCAGCAGCTTGGGGATATCCGGGATCACAGATACGCAGTATTTT. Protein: CASSLGISGITDTQYF. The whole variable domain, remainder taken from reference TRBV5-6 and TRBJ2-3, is DAGVTQSPTHLIKTRGQQVTLRCSPKSGHDTVSWYQQALGQGPQFIFQYYEEEERQRGNFPDRFSGHQFPNYSSELNVNALLLGDSALYLCASSLGISGITDTQYFGPGTRLTVL.

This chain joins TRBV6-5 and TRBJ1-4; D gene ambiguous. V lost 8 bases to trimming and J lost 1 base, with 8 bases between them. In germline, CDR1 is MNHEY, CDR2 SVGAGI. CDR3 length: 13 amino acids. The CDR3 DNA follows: TGTGCCAGCGGAGGTCAAACTAATGAAAAACTGTTTTTT. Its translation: CASGGQTNEKLFF.

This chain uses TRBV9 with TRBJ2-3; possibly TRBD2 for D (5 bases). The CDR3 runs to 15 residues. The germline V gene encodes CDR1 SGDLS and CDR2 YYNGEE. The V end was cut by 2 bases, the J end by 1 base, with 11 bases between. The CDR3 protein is CASSVDGVRTDTQYF. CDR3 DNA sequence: TGTGCCAGCAGCGTCGACGGGGTACGCACAGATACGCAGTATTTT.

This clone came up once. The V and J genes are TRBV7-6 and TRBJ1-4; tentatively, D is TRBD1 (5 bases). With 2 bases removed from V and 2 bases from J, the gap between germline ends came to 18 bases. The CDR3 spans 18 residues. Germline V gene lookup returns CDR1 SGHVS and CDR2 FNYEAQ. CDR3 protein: CASSLSWTRKGTNEKLFF. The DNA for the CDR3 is TGTGCCAGCAGCTTATCCTGGACAAGGAAGGGGACTAATGAAAAACTGTTTTTT.

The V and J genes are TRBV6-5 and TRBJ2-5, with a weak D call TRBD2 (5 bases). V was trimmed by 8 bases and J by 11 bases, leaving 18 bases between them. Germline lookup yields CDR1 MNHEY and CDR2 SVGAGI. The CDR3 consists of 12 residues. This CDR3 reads CASRNGPSGQYF. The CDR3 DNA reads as TGTGCCAGCCGTAACGGCCCATCGGGGCAGTACTTC.

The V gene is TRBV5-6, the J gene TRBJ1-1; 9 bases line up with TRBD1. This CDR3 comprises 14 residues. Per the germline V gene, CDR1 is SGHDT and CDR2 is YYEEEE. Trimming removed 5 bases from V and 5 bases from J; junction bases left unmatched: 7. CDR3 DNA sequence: TGTGCCAGCAGACCCGGGACAGGGTGGACTGAAGCTTTCTTT. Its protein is CASRPGTGWTEAFF. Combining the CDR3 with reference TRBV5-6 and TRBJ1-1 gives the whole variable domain DAGVTQSPTHLIKTRGQQVTLRCSPKSGHDTVSWYQQALGQGPQFIFQYYEEEERQRGNFPDRFSGHQFPNYSSELNVNALLLGDSALYLCASRPGTGWTEAFFGQGTRLTVV.

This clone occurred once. CDR3 bases: TGTGCCAGCAGACAAACTAGCGGGGGGCGAACTAGCACAGATACGCAGTATTTT. Translating it yields CASRQTSGGRTSTDTQYF. The chain carries TRBV7-8 and TRBJ2-3; 12 bases line up with TRBD2. Germline values: CDR1 SGHVS, CDR2 FQNEAQ. The CDR3 has 18 amino acids. The junction had 10 bases not matched to a gene; V was cut back by 6 bases and J by 0 bases.

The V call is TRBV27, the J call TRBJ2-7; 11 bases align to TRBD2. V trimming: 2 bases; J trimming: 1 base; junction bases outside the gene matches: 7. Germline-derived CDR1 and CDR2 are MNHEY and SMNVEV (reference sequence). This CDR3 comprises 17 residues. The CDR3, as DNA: TGTGCCAGCAGTTTAACTAGCGGGGGAATCACTTCCTACGAGCAGTACTTC. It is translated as CASSLTSGGITSYEQYF.

Here the CDR3 DNA reads TGCGCCAGCAGCCCGGACCCAGGGGATAAGTTCTCTGGCTACACCTTC. Translation: CASSPDPGDKFSGYTF. This rearrangement joins TRBV5-1 to TRBJ1-2, with D maybe TRBD1 (6 bases). The CDR3 totals 16 residues. Trimming left V 4 bases short and J 7 bases short, with 23 bases between. Germline loops: CDR1 SGHRS, CDR2 YFSETQ.

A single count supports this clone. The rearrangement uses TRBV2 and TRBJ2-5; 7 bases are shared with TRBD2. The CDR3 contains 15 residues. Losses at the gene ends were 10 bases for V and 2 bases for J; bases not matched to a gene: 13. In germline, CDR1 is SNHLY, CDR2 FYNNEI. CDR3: CATQRGSGSQETQYF. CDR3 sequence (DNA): TGTGCCACCCAGCGGGGTAGCGGGTCTCAAGAGACCCAGTACTTC.

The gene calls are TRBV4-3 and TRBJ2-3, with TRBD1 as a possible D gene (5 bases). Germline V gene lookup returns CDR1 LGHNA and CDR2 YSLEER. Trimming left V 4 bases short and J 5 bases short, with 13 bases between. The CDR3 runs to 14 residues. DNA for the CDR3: TGCGCCAGCAGCCGCGGACAAGCCAGAGATACGCAGTATTTT. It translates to CASSRGQARDTQYF.

The CDR3 sequence: CASSPGGVDYTF. For the CDR3, the DNA is TGTGCCAGCAGCCCCGGAGGTGTAGACTACACCTTC. This sequence joins TRBV7-9 and TRBJ1-2; no clear D gene. The CDR3 is 12 amino acids. Germline CDR1 SEHNR, CDR2 FQNEAQ (reference sequence). Between the trimmed V and J ends, which lost 5 bases and 10 bases, there was a span of 14 bases.

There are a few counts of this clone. CDR3 region: CSASHGGTETQYF. The CDR3 region has the DNA TGCAGTGCTAGTCACGGGGGGACGGAGACCCAGTACTTC. The V call is TRBV20-1, the J call TRBJ2-5, with TRBD2 identical over 7 bases. The length of the CDR3 is 13 residues. J lost 5 bases, V lost 3 bases, and 6 bases had no gene match. Germline V gene lookup returns CDR1 DFQATT and CDR2 SNEGSKA (reference sequence).

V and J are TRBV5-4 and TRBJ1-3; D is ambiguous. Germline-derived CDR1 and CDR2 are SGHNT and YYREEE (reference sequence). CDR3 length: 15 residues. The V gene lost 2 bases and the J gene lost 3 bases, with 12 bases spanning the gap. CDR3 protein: CASSFDVSLGNTIYF. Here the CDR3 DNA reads TGTGCCAGCAGCTTTGATGTGAGCCTTGGAAACACCATATATTTT.

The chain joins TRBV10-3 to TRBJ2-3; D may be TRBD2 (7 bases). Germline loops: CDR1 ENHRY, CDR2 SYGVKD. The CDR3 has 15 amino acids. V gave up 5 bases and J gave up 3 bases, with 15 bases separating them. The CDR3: CAISRQQGGTDTQYF. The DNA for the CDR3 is TGTGCCATCAGTCGACAACAGGGAGGGACAGATACGCAGTATTTT.

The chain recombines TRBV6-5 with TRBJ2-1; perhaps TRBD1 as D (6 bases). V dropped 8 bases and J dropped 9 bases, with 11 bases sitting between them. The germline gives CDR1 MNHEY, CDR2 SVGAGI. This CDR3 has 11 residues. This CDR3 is CASSRGGEQFF. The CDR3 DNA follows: TGTGCCAGCTCGAGAGGGGGTGAGCAGTTCTTC.

The CDR3 sequence: CASSETGGGTGELFF. CDR3 DNA: TGTGCCAGCAGCGAGACCGGGGGTGGCACCGGGGAGCTGTTTTTT. The chain carries TRBV7-6 and TRBJ2-2, with D tentatively TRBD2 (6 bases). Germline V CDR1 and CDR2: SGHVS, FNYEAQ. Between the trimmed V and J ends, which lost 5 bases and 4 bases, there was a span of 14 bases. The CDR3 is 15 amino acids. The full variable domain, rest sourced from reference TRBV7-6 and TRBJ2-2, is GAGVSQSPRYKVTKRGQDVALRCDPISGHVSLYWYRQALGQGPEFLTYFNYEAQQDKSGLPNDRFSAERPEGSISTLTIQRTEQRDSAMYRCASSETGGGTGELFFGEGSRLTVL.

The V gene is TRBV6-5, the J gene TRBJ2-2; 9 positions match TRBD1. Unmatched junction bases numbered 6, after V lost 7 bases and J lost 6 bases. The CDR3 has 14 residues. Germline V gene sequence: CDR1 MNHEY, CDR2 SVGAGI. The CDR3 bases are TGTGCCAGCAATCCGACAGGGGGGCCCGGGGAGCTGTTTTTT. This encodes CASNPTGGPGELFF.

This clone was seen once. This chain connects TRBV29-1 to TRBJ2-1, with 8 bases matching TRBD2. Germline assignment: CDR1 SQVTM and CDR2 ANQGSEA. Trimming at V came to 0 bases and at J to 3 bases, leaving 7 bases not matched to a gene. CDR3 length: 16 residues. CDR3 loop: CSVEDRSSGDYNEQFF. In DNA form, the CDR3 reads TGCAGCGTTGAAGATAGGAGTAGCGGGGACTACAATGAGCAGTTCTTC.